The sequence of this T cell receptor beta chain was determined in a study of vaccination and CD4 T cells after COVID-19. About the research overall: Median time from COVID diagnosis to post-COVID sampling was under 120 days (35 to 161). Study-level findings and limits: Relatively few convalescent patients were studied, without early post-infection timepoints.

Turning to this clonotype: Its target is unknown.

Treatment: approximately nine-day PBMC culture with coronavirus spike peptide pools or control peptides (ViraFEST assay). Sequenced with the Oncomine TCR Beta short-read assay was DNA taken from cultured CD4+ T cells. Someone extracted genomic DNA from cultured CD4+ T cells. TCRdb reprocessed the PCR reads with MiXCR, giving one entry per CDR3 protein. The data show about 19,000 distinct CDR3 sequences, approximately 60% seen once. This clonotype was sampled from a human donor who had recovered from COVID-19. Material for sequencing was CD4+ T cells from blood, cultured in vitro.

CDR3 residues: CATSDLVRGSYNEQFF. The CDR3 nucleotides are TGTGCCACCAGTGATTTGGTGCGGGGATCCTACAATGAGCAGTTCTTC. The chain employs TRBV24-1 and TRBJ2-1, with D possibly matching TRBD2 (6 bases). The germline V and J ends were trimmed by 0 bases and 1 base, with 9 bases remaining between them. This CDR3 region has 16 residues. Germline values: CDR1 KGHDR, CDR2 SFDVKD.